The source of this T cell receptor beta chain is a study of radiotherapy plus CTLA-4 blockade in lung cancer. Trimming took off 3 bases at V and 4 bases at J, with 11 bases between the two ends. CDR1 MNHNS and CDR2 SASEGT come from the germline V gene. The CDR3 contains 14 residues. A note on this clone: Its specificity is unknown.

Those with chemo-refractory metastatic non-small-cell lung cancer were treated with focal radiation combined with CTLA-4 blockade using ipilimumab. Study-level findings and limits: TCR clones originating in tumors grew in number in blood after radiotherapy plus ipilimumab. Interferon-beta and early blood T cell clone dynamics reportedly predicted response best.

Sequencing used immunoSEQ multiplex PCR; TCRdb keeps in-frame clones, though not all of them. The sample gives roughly 30,000 clones, roughly 79% of which show up once; approximately 24% is in the top ten. The receptor's source is a human donor with non-small cell lung cancer that progressed on radiotherapy plus ipilimumab. The chain combines TRBV6-1 with TRBJ2-3; D is unresolved. The source was peripheral blood, collected from a patient treated with radiotherapy plus ipilimumab. CDR3 DNA sequence: TGTGCCAGCAGTGAGGGTCCCTCGGCAGATACGCAGTATTTT. The encoded protein is CASSEGPSADTQYF.